The 14 T cell receptor beta chains below all came from one sample that was sequenced in a study of T cell changes during pregnancy in multiple sclerosis. Profiled with immunoSEQ multiplex PCR; TCRdb holds only in-frame clones, not every one. The data hold about 60,000 clones, with approximately 93% observed a single time. Specimen: CD8+ T cells from peripheral blood mononuclear cells, collected in the second trimester of pregnancy. These receptors all stem from a female donor with multiple sclerosis, enrolled in a pregnancy study.

This chain uses TRBV15 with TRBJ2-1; maybe TRBD2 (5 bases). Germline V gene lookup returns CDR1 LNHNV and CDR2 YYDKDF (reference sequence). The CDR3 covers 15 residues. With 5 bases removed from V and 4 bases from J, the gap between germline ends came to 15 bases. The CDR3 here is CATSVVGVTYNEQFF. The CDR3 coding sequence is TGTGCCACCAGCGTAGTGGGAGTTACGTACAATGAGCAGTTCTTC.

This sequence joins TRBV15 and TRBJ1-4; 8 bases are shared with TRBD1. CDR3 length: 18 amino acids. CDR1 LNHNV and CDR2 YYDKDF come from the germline V gene (reference sequence). V trimming: 2 bases; J trimming: 3 bases; junction bases outside the gene matches: 11. CDR3 sequence: CATSRPSRQGWANEKLFF. DNA for the CDR3: TGTGCCACCAGCAGACCATCCCGACAGGGGTGGGCTAATGAAAAACTGTTTTTT.

The chain carries TRBV11-1 and TRBJ2-1, with D perhaps matching TRBD2 (6 bases). This CDR3 spans 15 amino acids. V gave up 0 bases and J gave up 0 bases, with 6 bases separating them. CDR1 SGHAT and CDR2 FQDESV come from the germline V gene (reference sequence). The CDR3, as DNA: TGTGCCAGCAGCTTAGCGGGAGGCTCCTACAATGAGCAGTTCTTC. Protein sequence: CASSLAGGSYNEQFF.

The V gene is TRBV18, the J gene TRBJ1-1; no clear D gene. Germline V gene data show CDR1 as KGHSH and CDR2 as LQKENI. V was clipped by 0 bases and J by 8 bases, with 7 bases between them. CDR3 size: 12 residues. The CDR3 is CASSPPAEEAFF. CDR3 DNA sequence: TGTGCCAGCTCACCACCGGCGGAAGAAGCTTTCTTT.

The chain has TRBV11-2 and TRBJ2-7, with 7 bases aligning to TRBD2. Germline V CDR1 and CDR2: SGHAT, FQNNGV. The CDR3 is 16 amino acids. Trimming cost V 3 bases and J 6 bases; bases outside gene matches: 14. The CDR3 DNA sequence: TGTGCCAGCAGCTTTGGCCATGGGGCGGGAGTAGTCGAGCAGTACTTC. Translation gives CASSFGHGAGVVEQYF.

This clone came up once. The gene calls are TRBV28 and TRBJ2-7, with a tentative D call TRBD1 (9 bases). Trimming took off 3 bases at V and 4 bases at J, with 19 bases between the two ends. Germline assignment: CDR1 MDHEN and CDR2 SYDVKM. The CDR3 is 16 amino acids. The CDR3 here is CASSFGGDRDGYEQYF. CDR3 DNA sequence: TGTGCCAGCAGTTTCGGGGGGGACAGGGATGGATACGAGCAGTACTTC.

The rearrangement links TRBV2 to TRBJ1-5, with D unresolved. V was trimmed by 7 bases and J by 6 bases, leaving 10 bases between them. There are 12 residues in the CDR3. Per the germline V gene, CDR1 is SNHLY and CDR2 is FYNNEI. CDR3: CASNSGSQPQHF. The CDR3, as DNA: TGTGCCAGCAATTCGGGTTCTCAGCCCCAGCATTTT.

The chain joins TRBV27 to TRBJ2-7; 8 nucleotides match TRBD1. With 3 bases clipped from V and 1 base from J, the junction kept 5 bases outside the gene matches. Germline V CDR1 and CDR2: MNHEY, SMNVEV (reference sequence). The CDR3 spans 15 residues. The CDR3 here is CASSFSGGASYEQYF. The DNA of the CDR3 is TGTGCCAGCAGTTTTTCAGGGGGCGCTTCCTACGAGCAGTACTTC.

V is TRBV27 and J is TRBJ2-7; D might be TRBD2 (6 bases). Germline loops: CDR1 MNHEY, CDR2 SMNVEV (reference sequence). The CDR3 has 13 amino acids. V was pared by 5 bases and J by 3 bases, with 11 bases between. This CDR3 reads CASSPTRVYEQYF. Written as DNA, the CDR3 is TGTGCCAGCAGTCCGACTAGAGTCTACGAGCAGTACTTC.

The rearrangement links TRBV4-1 to TRBJ2-1; 10 nucleotides line up with TRBD1. J lost 8 bases, V lost 2 bases, and 6 bases had no gene match. The CDR3 sequence is 15 residues long. The germline CDR1 and CDR2 sequences are MGHRA and YSYEKL. The CDR3 sequence is CASSQYRDRGDEQFF. In DNA, the CDR3 is TGCGCCAGCAGCCAATATCGGGACAGGGGCGATGAGCAGTTCTTC.

The J gene is TRBJ2-7, the V gene TRBV11-2, with 7 positions matching TRBD2. The trim removed 4 bases at V and 2 bases at J, leaving 5 bases unmatched. The CDR3 extends over 14 amino acids. Germline CDR1 SGHAT, CDR2 FQNNGV. CDR3 nucleotides: TGTGCCAGCAGCTCCCGGACTAGGGCCTACGAGCAGTACTTC. Protein: CASSSRTRAYEQYF. The full variable domain, in which reference TRBV11-2 and TRBJ2-7 provide the parts outside the CDR3, is EAGVAQSPRYKIIEKRQSVAFWCNPISGHATLYWYQQILGQGPKLLIQFQNNGVVDDSQLPKDRFSAERLKGVDSTLKIQPAKLEDSAVYLCASSSRTRAYEQYFGPGTRLTVT.

The rearrangement uses TRBV19 and TRBJ2-7, with TRBD1 identical over 7 bases. The CDR3 is 13 amino acids. Germline CDR1 and CDR2: LNHDA and SQIVND (reference sequence). The ends lost 5 bases at V and 2 bases at J; junction bases unmatched: 3. CDR3 nucleotides: TGTGCCAGTAGTTGGGGACAGACCTACGAGCAGTACTTC. It translates to CASSWGQTYEQYF. Looking up the rest from reference TRBV19 and TRBJ2-7 gives the full variable domain: DGGITQSPKYLFRKEGQNVTLSCEQNLNHDAMYWYRQDPGQGLRLIYYSQIVNDFQKGDIAEGYSVSREKKESFPLTVTSAQKNPTAFYLCASSWGQTYEQYFGPGTRLTVT.

This sequence joins TRBV7-9 and TRBJ2-1; the match to TRBD2 covers 7 bases. V lost 1 base to trimming and J lost 0 bases; unmatched junction nucleotides: 6. Germline CDR1 SEHNR, CDR2 FQNEAQ (reference sequence). This CDR3 is built from 17 residues. The CDR3 bases are TGTGCCAGCAGCTTAGAGGGACTACCAAGCTCCTACAATGAGCAGTTCTTC. This gives the protein CASSLEGLPSSYNEQFF.

The V call is TRBV13, the J call TRBJ2-7, with D tentatively TRBD1 (5 bases). Germline V gives CDR1 PRHDT, CDR2 FYEKMQ (reference sequence). The CDR3 has 15 residues. V shed 0 bases and J shed 4 bases, with 13 bases lying between them. The CDR3: CASSLGGETPYEQYF. CDR3 nucleotides: TGTGCCAGCAGCTTAGGAGGGGAAACCCCATACGAGCAGTACTTC.